The rows below give T cell receptor beta chains drawn from one sample of a study of blood T cell repertoires in COVID-19. Only in-frame clones appear in the TCRdb table, and some are missing; sequencing was by immunoSEQ multiplex PCR. This table has around 290,000 clones, around nine tenths appearing once. The specimen sequenced was PBMCs or T cells enriched from blood (not recorded which). The receptors derive from a woman in her 40s who had recovered from COVID-19. Both conserved end residues are part of each CDR3. D genes are given only for firm matches. Rows give clone size only sometimes, using once, few, many, or a class for an expanded clone.

>NA|TRBV30|NA|TRBJ1-3
TGTGCCTGGAGTGTACGAGGGAACGGAAACACCATATATTTT
CAWSVRGNGNTIYF
>NA|TRBV5-4|NA|TRBJ1-2
TGTGCCAGCAGCTTGGGGGGAGCAGCTAACTATGGCTACACCTTC
CASSLGGAANYGYTF
>NA|TRBV7-9|NA|TRBJ1-4
TGTGCCAGCAGCTTAGCCCAGGGTCAGGATGAAAAACTGTTTTTT
CASSLAQGQDEKLFF
>once|TRBV4-2|NA|TRBJ1-1
TGTGCCAGCAGCCAAGAGGGGAGGGCAGGGATTGGGCAGGGCACTGAAGCTTTCTTT
CASSQEGRAGIGQGTEAFF
>NA|TRBV5-4|TRBD2|TRBJ2-7
TGTGCCAGCAGCCCCGGACAGGGACTAGCGGGAGGTTTATCCTACGAGCAGTACTTC
CASSPGQGLAGGLSYEQYF
>NA|TRBV5-1|NA|TRBJ1-1
TGCGCCAGCAGCTTGGGGGAGATAGTTAATGAAGCTTTCTTT
CASSLGEIVNEAFF
>NA|TRBV3-1/TRBV3-2|NA|TRBJ1-2
TGTGCCAGCAGCTCTGAGAGGTTCTATGGCTACACCTTC
CASSSERFYGYTF
>NA|TRBV19|NA|TRBJ1-2
TGTGCCAGTAGTAGGGGGGACGTAAACTATGGCTACACCTTC
CASSRGDVNYGYTF
>NA|TRBV5-1|TRBD1|TRBJ1-2
TGCGCCAGCAGCTCGGACAGGAGCGTCCCAGGCTACACCTTC
CASSSDRSVPGYTF
>NA|TRBV30|NA|TRBJ2-7
TGTGCCTGGAGTGCCCGAGGCTACGAGCAGTACTTC
CAWSARGYEQYF
>NA|TRBV7-3|NA|TRBJ2-5
TGTGCCAGCAGCTTCTTTGGTGGCGGCGAGACCCAGTACTTC
CASSFFGGGETQYF
>few|TRBV5-1|TRBD1|TRBJ1-2
TGCGCCAGCAGCACAGGGGTCCTTAACTATGGCTACACCTTC
CASSTGVLNYGYTF
>NA|TRBV25-1|TRBD1|TRBJ1-1
TGTGCCAGCAGTGAATATGTAGGGACAGGTGGAGATGAAGCTTTCTTT
CASSEYVGTGGDEAFF
>NA|TRBV2|NA|TRBJ1-1
TGTGCCAGCGGATCGGAACCCGGAGGCACTGAAGCTTTCTTT
CASGSEPGGTEAFF
>NA|TRBV7-9|TRBD2|TRBJ2-7
TGTGCCAGCAGCTTAGAGGTCCGCGCGGGAGCATACGAGCAGTACTTC
CASSLEVRAGAYEQYF
>NA|TRBV6-1|TRBD1|TRBJ1-1
TGTGCCAGCAGTGCGACAGGGGGTACGACTGAAGCTTTCTTT
CASSATGGTTEAFF
>NA|TRBV14|TRBD1|TRBJ1-6
TGTGCCAGCAGCCACCGGGGACAGGGGGCAGGGTCACCCCTCCACTTT
CASSHRGQGAGSPLHF
>NA|TRBV10-3|NA|TRBJ2-1
TGTGCCATCAGCGCGGTTCAGGGCTCCTACAATGAGCAGTTCTTC
CAISAVQGSYNEQFF
>NA|TRBV20-1|NA|TRBJ1-2
TGCAGTGCTAGTCGGGGGGACGCTAACTATGGCTACACCTTC
CSASRGDANYGYTF
>NA|TRBV28|NA|TRBJ2-1
TGTGCCAGCGGGGGCGTTAAGGGTTCCTACAATGAGCAGTTCTTC
CASGGVKGSYNEQFF
>NA|TRBV3-1/TRBV3-2|NA|TRBJ1-5
TGTGCCAGCAGCTTTGGGGGGAGCAATCAGCCCCAGCATTTT
CASSFGGSNQPQHF
>NA|TRBV19|NA|TRBJ2-3
TGTGCCAGTAGTGATACCGGGAGCGGGACAGATACGCAGTATTTT
CASSDTGSGTDTQYF
>NA|TRBV2|TRBD2|TRBJ2-1
TGTGCCAGCAGGGGTAGCGGGGGGGCCGTAAATGAGCAGTTCTTC
CASRGSGGAVNEQFF
>NA|TRBV5-8|NA|TRBJ1-2
TGTGCCAGCAGTTACCAGGGTCCTGGTATTCCGTTGTATGGCTACACCTTC
CASSYQGPGIPLYGYTF
>NA|TRBV27|NA|TRBJ1-2
TGTGCCAGCAGTCCCCTAGGCTTTAACTATGGCTACACCTTC
CASSPLGFNYGYTF
>NA|TRBV7-2|NA|TRBJ1-4
TGTGCCAGCAGCCGTCGATGGGGCGCAACTAATGAAAAACTGTTTTTT
CASSRRWGATNEKLFF
>NA|TRBV6-5|TRBD1|TRBJ1-5
TGTGCCAGCAGTTCAGCTGGGACAGGATACAATCAGCCCCAGCATTTT
CASSSAGTGYNQPQHF
>NA|TRBV7-2|NA|TRBJ1-1
TGTGCCAGCAGCTCCCGGGGGAGAGGTGAAGCTTTCTTT
CASSSRGRGEAFF
>NA|TRBV30|NA|TRBJ1-2
TGTGCCTGGAGGGAGACCCGCAAAATAAACTATGGCTACACCTTC
CAWRETRKINYGYTF
>NA|TRBV7-2|TRBD1|TRBJ1-6
TGTGCCAGCAGCTCCGGGACAGGGCGGTCACCCCTCCACTTT
CASSSGTGRSPLHF
>NA|TRBV24-1|NA|TRBJ2-1
TGTGCCACCAGTGGTGGCTTGTACAATGAGCAGTTCTTC
CATSGGLYNEQFF
>NA|TRBV27|NA|TRBJ1-6
TGTGCCAGCAGTGACCTACAGGGAAGCTATAATTCACCCCTCCACTTT
CASSDLQGSYNSPLHF
>NA|TRBV5-1|TRBD1|TRBJ2-2
TGCGCCAGCAGCTTGTTTTGGACAGGGATACCGAACACCGGGGAGCTGTTTTTT
CASSLFWTGIPNTGELFF
>NA|TRBV30|TRBD1|TRBJ2-2
TGTGCCTGGAGCACATTCCTCAGGGGGTCCAGGGAGCTGTTTTTT
CAWSTFLRGSRELFF
>NA|TRBV5-8|NA|TRBJ2-5
TGTGCCAGCAGCTTAGGGCAGGGGCTCGAGACCCAGTACTTC
CASSLGQGLETQYF
>NA|TRBV30|NA|TRBJ2-6
TGTGCCTGGAGTGTACCTGGGAGACTATTTTCTGGGGCCAACGTCCTGACTTTC
CAWSVPGRLFSGANVLTF
>NA|TRBV5-5|NA|TRBJ2-5
TGTGCCAGCAGCTTGGGTGTCGGCGGAGAGACCCAGTACTTC
CASSLGVGGETQYF
>NA|TRBV5-1|TRBD1|TRBJ1-2
TGCGCCAGCAGCGCGGACAGGGGGCGGGATGGCTACACCTTC
CASSADRGRDGYTF
>once|TRBV7-3|TRBD1|TRBJ2-2
TGTGCCAGCAGCCAGGGACAGGGGGCGAGAGAGCTGTTTTTT
CASSQGQGARELFF
>NA|TRBV24-1|NA|TRBJ2-1
TGTGCCACCAGTGTAGGGGGTGAGCAGTTCTTC
CATSVGGEQFF
>NA|TRBV27|NA|TRBJ1-2
TGTGCCAGCAGAGAACAAACAGGGAAAGGCTACACCTTC
CASREQTGKGYTF
>NA|TRBV6-2/TRBV6-3|NA|TRBJ1-5
TGTGCCAGCAGTTCTTACAATCAGCCCCAGCATTTT
CASSSYNQPQHF
>NA|TRBV14|NA|TRBJ1-2
TGTGCCAGCAGCCAACAGGGATACTATGGCTACACCTTC
CASSQQGYYGYTF
>NA|TRBV4-2|NA|TRBJ2-1
TGTGCCAGCAGCCCTACGGGGCGGGGGCTTGGGGATGAGCAGTTCTTC
CASSPTGRGLGDEQFF
>NA|TRBV5-1|NA|TRBJ1-2
TGCGCCAGCAGCTTGATAGCGGCCGACGGTTCTGGCTACACCTTC
CASSLIAADGSGYTF
>NA|TRBV7-8|NA|TRBJ1-5
TGTGCCAGCAGCCCCCTTACATCTTATAGCAATCAGCCCCAGCATTTT
CASSPLTSYSNQPQHF
>NA|TRBV2|NA|TRBJ1-4
TGTGCCAGCAACGGCCTAGCGGGTGAAAAACTGTTTTTT
CASNGLAGEKLFF
>NA|TRBV27|TRBD1|TRBJ1-1
TGTGCCAGCAGTAAGTCAGGGGGAGGCACTGAAGCTTTCTTT
CASSKSGGGTEAFF
>NA|TRBV6-2/TRBV6-3|TRBD2|TRBJ2-3
TGTGCCAGCAGTCTTGGGGCTAGCGGGCACACAGATACGCAGTATTTT
CASSLGASGHTDTQYF
>NA|TRBV6-5|NA|TRBJ1-5
TGTGCCAGCAGTTACGGCAGGGACAATCAGCCCCAGCATTTT
CASSYGRDNQPQHF
>NA|TRBV19|TRBD1|TRBJ1-5
TGTGCCAGTAGTAGGGGTTCCGGGACAGGGGAGAATCAGCCCCAGCATTTT
CASSRGSGTGENQPQHF
>NA|TRBV6-2/TRBV6-3|NA|TRBJ2-7
TGTGCCAGCAGTCGGGTGGTGGGGACTTTGGATTCCTACGAGCAGTACTTC
CASSRVVGTLDSYEQYF
>NA|TRBV6-5|TRBD2|TRBJ2-5
TGTGCCAGCAGTACCGGACTAGCGGTTCAAGAGACCCAGTACTTC
CASSTGLAVQETQYF
>few|TRBV5-1|TRBD1|TRBJ2-7
TGCGCCAGCAGCCGGGACAGGGGTTACGAGCAGTACTTC
CASSRDRGYEQYF
>NA|TRBV29-1|NA|TRBJ2-5
TGCAGCGTTGCGTCTCCCCCCGGGCAAGAGACCCAGTACTTC
CSVASPPGQETQYF
>NA|TRBV24-1|TRBD1|TRBJ2-2
TGTGCCAGCAGTAGGACAGGGAACACCGGGGAGCTGTTTTTT
CASSRTGNTGELFF
>NA|TRBV10-1|TRBD2|TRBJ2-5
TGCGCCGGGTCTAAGTCAGGGAGCGGGAAACAAGAGACCCAGTACTTC
CAGSKSGSGKQETQYF
>NA|TRBV7-6|TRBD2|TRBJ2-5
TGTGCCAGCAGCGTTACCGGGACTAGCGAAGAGACCCAGTACTTC
CASSVTGTSEETQYF
>NA|TRBV5-1|NA|TRBJ1-4
TGCGCCAGCAGCTTCCTGGGCTACTCTAATGAAAAACTGTTTTTT
CASSFLGYSNEKLFF
>NA|TRBV7-8|NA|TRBJ1-5
TGTGCCAGCAGCTTATTATCTGGGGGCCAGCCCCAGCATTTT
CASSLLSGGQPQHF